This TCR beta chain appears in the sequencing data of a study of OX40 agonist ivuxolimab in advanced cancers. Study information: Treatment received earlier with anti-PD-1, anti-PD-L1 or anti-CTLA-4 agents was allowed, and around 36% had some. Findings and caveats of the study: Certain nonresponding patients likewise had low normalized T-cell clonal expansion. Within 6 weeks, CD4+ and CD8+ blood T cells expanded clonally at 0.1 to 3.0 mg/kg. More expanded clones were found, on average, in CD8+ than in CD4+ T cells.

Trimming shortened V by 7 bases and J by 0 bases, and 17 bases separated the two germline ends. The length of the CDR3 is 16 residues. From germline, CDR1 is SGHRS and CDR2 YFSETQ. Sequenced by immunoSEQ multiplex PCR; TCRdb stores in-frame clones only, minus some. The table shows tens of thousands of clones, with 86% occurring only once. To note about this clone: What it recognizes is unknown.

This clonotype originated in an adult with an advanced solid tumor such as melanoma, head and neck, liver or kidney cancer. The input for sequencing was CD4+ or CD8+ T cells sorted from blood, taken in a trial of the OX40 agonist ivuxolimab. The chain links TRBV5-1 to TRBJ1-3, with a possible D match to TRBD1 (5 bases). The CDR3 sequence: CASAEGAIFSGNTIYF. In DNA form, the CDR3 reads TGCGCCAGCGCTGAAGGGGCTATTTTCTCTGGAAACACCATATATTTT.